Below are 12 T cell receptor beta chains sequenced from a single sample in a study of shared clonotypes between healthy human individuals. The assay was immunoSEQ multiplex PCR, and TCRdb's table has in-frame clones only and misses some. Altogether 2 million to 2.5 million clones are present, under 97% being singletons, with the ten largest covering over 0.1%. Sequencing input: naive CD4+ T cells sorted from blood. Specified subset: CD45RA+ positively selected. The receptors here all came from a man aged 18-30 years in good health.

Points on this clone: This sample also contains other DNA sequences that code for the same CDR3. V gene TRBV9 combines with J gene TRBJ2-5, with 9 bases identical to TRBD2. The trim removed 1 base at V and 2 bases at J, leaving 3 bases unmatched. The CDR3 contains 15 residues. Germline V gene data show CDR1 as SGDLS and CDR2 as YYNGEE. CDR3 in amino acids: CASSVLAGGQETQYF. The CDR3 nucleotides read TGTGCCAGCAGCGTACTCGCGGGAGGGCAAGAGACCCAGTACTTC.

The rearrangement uses TRBV6-6 and TRBJ2-7; D might be TRBD1 (7 bases). Germline CDR1 reads MNHNY; CDR2 reads SVGAGI (reference sequence). This CDR3 is built from 15 residues. The V gene lost 2 bases and the J gene lost 3 bases, with 14 bases spanning the gap. CDR3 nucleotides: TGTGCCAGCAGTTACGGGGCAGGGGGAGGCTACGAGCAGTACTTC. Amino acids: CASSYGAGGGYEQYF.

This chain links TRBV5-4 with TRBJ2-4; D gene unclear. The V end lost 1 base, the J end lost 2 bases, and 7 bases lay between the germline ends. Germline-derived CDR1 and CDR2 are SGHNT and YYREEE (reference sequence). This CDR3 has 14 amino acids. The CDR3 sequence is CASSLKGPKNIQYF. Written as DNA, the CDR3 is TGTGCCAGCAGCTTGAAAGGTCCCAAAAACATTCAGTACTTC.

The chain uses TRBV5-1 and TRBJ2-7, with TRBD2 identical over 11 bases. Looked up from germline, CDR1 is SGHRS and CDR2 is YFSETQ. This CDR3 is 16 amino acids long. After removal of 1 base from V and 1 base from J, the junction contained 4 bases not matched to a gene. CDR3 loop: CASSLIASGGSYEQYF. CDR3 nucleotides: TGCGCCAGCAGCTTGATCGCTAGCGGGGGGTCCTACGAGCAGTACTTC.

The chain joins TRBV5-1 to TRBJ1-1, with D uncertain. Trimming stripped 1 base from V and 1 base from J, with 8 bases between. CDR3 length: 14 amino acids. From germline, CDR1 is SGHRS and CDR2 YFSETQ. CDR3 loop: CASSLIPTNTEAFF. The CDR3, as DNA: TGCGCCAGCAGCTTGATACCGACGAACACTGAAGCTTTCTTT.

The V and J genes are TRBV7-9 and TRBJ2-7, with D tentatively TRBD1 (6 bases). Deletions cut 6 bases from V and 1 base from J, with 7 bases between. Per the germline V gene, CDR1 is SEHNR and CDR2 is FQNEAQ (reference sequence). The length of the CDR3 is 12 residues. The CDR3 here is CASRQGSYEQYF. The CDR3 coding sequence is TGTGCCAGCAGACAGGGATCCTACGAGCAGTACTTC.

This chain joins TRBV10-1 and TRBJ2-7; D remains ambiguous. CDR3 length: 14 residues. Germline V lookup: CDR1 WNHNN, CDR2 SYGVQD (reference sequence). The V end was cut by 8 bases, the J end by 1 base, with 15 bases between. The DNA of the CDR3 is TGCGCCAGCCGCGAGGCGGCCGTGTCCTACGAGCAGTACTTC. Translation: CASREAAVSYEQYF.

A note on this clone: At the DNA level, this CDR3 is encoded by other sequences in the same sample as well. The V and J genes are TRBV5-1 and TRBJ2-7; D ambiguous. V dropped 0 bases and J dropped 2 bases, with 6 bases sitting between them. The germline gives CDR1 SGHRS, CDR2 YFSETQ. CDR3 length: 13 amino acids. The CDR3 sequence: CASSLDITYEQYF. The CDR3 DNA is TGCGCCAGCAGCTTGGATATTACCTACGAGCAGTACTTC.

The V gene is TRBV5-1, the J gene TRBJ1-2, with a possible D match to TRBD1 (5 bases). The CDR3 extends over 13 amino acids. V lost 5 bases and J lost 7, with 15 bases in between. In germline, CDR1 is SGHRS, CDR2 YFSETQ. CDR3 DNA sequence: TGCGCCAGCAGATGGGACGGTGGCCGTGGCTACACCTTC. This encodes CASRWDGGRGYTF.

The genes are TRBV5-1 and TRBJ2-7, with 8 bases that match TRBD2. CDR3 length: 12 residues. From germline, CDR1 is SGHRS and CDR2 YFSETQ. With V trimmed by 4 bases and J by 6 bases, 3 bases remained unmatched. Here the CDR3 DNA reads TGCGCCAGCAGCCCCGGGGGGGGCGAGCAGTACTTC. It translates to CASSPGGGEQYF.

The count of this clone is one. This sequence joins TRBV25-1 and TRBJ2-7; maybe TRBD1 (5 bases). The V end lost 10 bases, the J end lost 2 bases, and 21 bases lay between the germline ends. The CDR3 runs to 15 residues. Germline CDR1 and CDR2: MGHDK and SYGVNS. The CDR3 nucleotides read TGTGCCACCCGTGATGACAGAACACTAACCTACGAGCAGTACTTC. This encodes CATRDDRTLTYEQYF.

The V gene is TRBV25-1, the J gene TRBJ1-1; D unclear. The V end lost 1 base, the J end lost 3 bases, and 12 bases lay between the germline ends. Per the germline V gene, CDR1 is MGHDK and CDR2 is SYGVNS. This CDR3 is built from 15 residues. The CDR3, as DNA: TGTGCCAGCAGTGAATGGAACGTAGGAGACACTGAAGCTTTCTTT. Protein sequence: CASSEWNVGDTEAFF. Variable domain in full (rest from reference TRBV25-1 and TRBJ1-1): EADIYQTPRYLVIGTGKKITLECSQTMGHDKMYWYQQDPGMELHLIHYSYGVNSTEKGDLSSESTVSRIRTEHFPLTLESARPSHTSQYLCASSEWNVGDTEAFFGQGTRLTVV.